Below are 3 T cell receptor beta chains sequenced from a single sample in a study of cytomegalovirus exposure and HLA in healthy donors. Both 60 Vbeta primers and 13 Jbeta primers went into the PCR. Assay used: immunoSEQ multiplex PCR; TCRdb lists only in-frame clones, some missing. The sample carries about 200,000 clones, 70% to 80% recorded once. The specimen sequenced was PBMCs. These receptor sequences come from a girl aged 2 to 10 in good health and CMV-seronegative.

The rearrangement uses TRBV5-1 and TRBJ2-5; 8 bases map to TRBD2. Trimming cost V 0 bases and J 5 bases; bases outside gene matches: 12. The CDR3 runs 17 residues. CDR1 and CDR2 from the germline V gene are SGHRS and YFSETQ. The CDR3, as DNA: TGCGCCAGCAGCTTGGGGGCCCGGGGGGGAGAGAAGGAGACCCAGTACTTC. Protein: CASSLGARGGEKETQYF.

The CDR3 sequence is CASSFSREGTGELFF. CDR3 bases: TGTGCCAGCAGCTTCTCTAGGGAGGGTACCGGGGAGCTGTTTTTT. The genes are TRBV6-5 and TRBJ2-2; 7 bases fit TRBD2. The CDR3 runs to 15 residues. The germline V gene encodes CDR1 MNHEY and CDR2 SVGAGI. With 6 bases clipped from V and 5 bases from J, the junction kept 9 bases outside the gene matches.

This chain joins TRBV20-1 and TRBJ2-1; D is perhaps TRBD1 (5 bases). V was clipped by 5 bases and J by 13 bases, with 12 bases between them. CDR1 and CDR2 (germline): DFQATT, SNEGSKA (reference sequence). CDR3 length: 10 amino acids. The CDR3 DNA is TGCAGTGCTCTACAGGCTATCCAGTTCTTC. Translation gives CSALQAIQFF.